The 5 T cell receptor beta chains reported below all come from one sample, sequenced in a study of blood T cell repertoires in COVID-19. TCRdb's copy holds only in-frame clones and misses some; the assay was immunoSEQ multiplex PCR. The sample yields just over 150,000 clones, 85% seen once. Specimen: peripheral blood. These receptor sequences come from a human donor with acute or convalescent COVID-19. The donor label of this sample is uncertain.

CDR3 residues: CASSVDAGGTDTQYF. CDR3 sequence (DNA): TGTGCCAGCAGCGTAGATGCGGGGGGCACAGATACGCAGTATTTT. V and J are TRBV9 and TRBJ2-3; 7 nucleotides agree with TRBD2. J gave up 1 base and V 0 bases, and 2 bases lay outside the gene matches. The CDR3 covers 15 residues. Germline V gives CDR1 SGDLS, CDR2 YYNGEE.

The chain has TRBV5-6 and TRBJ1-1; no reliable D call. In germline, CDR1 is SGHDT, CDR2 YYEEEE. With 7 bases removed from V and 0 bases from J, the gap between germline ends came to 13 bases. There are 14 residues in the CDR3. The CDR3 DNA is TGTGCCAGCCGCAACGGACTACTGAACACTGAAGCTTTCTTT. This gives the protein CASRNGLLNTEAFF.

The gene calls are TRBV27 and TRBJ1-5; D ambiguous. Looked up from germline, CDR1 is MNHEY and CDR2 is SMNVEV (reference sequence). The ends were cut back, 9 bases at V and 3 bases at J, with 9 bases in the middle. The CDR3 has 12 residues. The CDR3, as DNA: TGTGCCAGTGGCCTCTTCAATCAGCCCCAGCATTTT. Its translation is CASGLFNQPQHF.

This chain uses TRBV6-4 with TRBJ2-3; 8 bases match TRBD1. Germline CDR1 MRHNA, CDR2 SNTAGT. The ends lost 0 bases at V and 2 bases at J; junction bases unmatched: 1. The CDR3 spans 15 residues. The CDR3 protein is CASSDSTGVTDTQYF. Written as DNA, the CDR3 is TGTGCCAGCAGTGACTCGACAGGGGTCACAGATACGCAGTATTTT.

This chain joins TRBV7-9 and TRBJ1-6; TRBD1 might be the D (6 bases). The germline gives CDR1 SEHNR, CDR2 FQNEAQ (reference sequence). Trimming stripped 3 bases from V and 9 bases from J, with 21 bases between. CDR3 length: 17 residues. As DNA, the CDR3 is TGTGCCAGCAGCTTCCGCTCGGACAGCTTAAGGGGTTCACCCCTCCACTTT. Translation: CASSFRSDSLRGSPLHF.